The 21 T cell receptor beta chains in this list originate from one sample, sequenced in a study of blood T cell repertoires in COVID-19. The method was immunoSEQ multiplex PCR; TCRdb's version includes in-frame clones alone and lacks a portion of them. The sample records 53,000 or so clones, 90% to 95% being singletons. The specimen was peripheral blood. The source of these receptors is a human donor in a cohort sampled during active COVID-19.

In its sample, this clone was seen once. The CDR3 protein is CASSRNYKGGEANYGYTF. The CDR3 DNA sequence: TGTGCCAGCAGCCGAAATTATAAAGGGGGGGAGGCTAACTATGGCTACACCTTC. This chain uses TRBV6-6 with TRBJ1-2; weak D call: TRBD1 (6 bases). CDR1 is MNHNY and CDR2 is SVGAGI in the germline V gene (reference sequence). The length of the CDR3 is 18 residues. V lost 6 bases and J 0 bases, leaving 23 bases between the germline ends.

The sample holds one count of this clone. The V gene is TRBV23-1, the J gene TRBJ1-2, with D perhaps TRBD1 (5 bases). TRBV23-1 is sorted into the ORF group, with uncertain function. The length of the CDR3 is 19 residues. Trimming cost V 3 bases and J 8 bases, with 31 bases left between them. This chain's CDR3 is CASSQGPGAGRGVGDGYTF. The CDR3 bases are TGCGCCAGCAGTCAGGGTCCTGGGGCAGGGAGGGGAGTTGGCGACGGCTACACCTTC.

V gene TRBV9 combines with J gene TRBJ1-2; 9 bases map to TRBD1. Germline CDR1 is SGDLS and CDR2 is YYNGEE. The CDR3 loop spans 16 amino acids. The V segment lost 0 bases and the J segment 6 bases; nucleotides outside the gene matches: 9. CDR3 in amino acids: CASSVAYRDREDGYTF. For the CDR3, the DNA is TGTGCCAGCAGCGTAGCTTACCGGGACAGGGAAGATGGCTACACCTTC. The variable domain in full, completed from reference TRBV9 and TRBJ1-2, reads DSGVTQTPKHLITATGQRVTLRCSPRSGDLSVYWYQQSLDQGLQFLIQYYNGEERAKGNILERFSAQQFPDLHSELNLSSLELGDSALYFCASSVAYRDREDGYTFGSGTRLTVV.

The V and J genes are TRBV7-9 and TRBJ1-1; D not certain. CDR1 and CDR2 from the germline V gene are SEHNR and FQNEAQ (reference sequence). The CDR3 runs to 13 residues. The ends were cut back, 7 bases at V and 6 bases at J, with 15 bases in the middle. The CDR3 sequence: CASTRTEFAEAFF. Here the CDR3 DNA reads TGTGCCAGCACGAGGACTGAGTTCGCTGAAGCTTTCTTT.

This clone was picked up a small number of times. This chain connects TRBV29-1 to TRBJ2-1; D remains unclear. This CDR3 contains 15 residues. Trimming left V 1 base short and J 0 bases short, with 10 bases between. Germline V gene data show CDR1 as SQVTM and CDR2 as ANQGSEA. CDR3 DNA sequence: TGCAGCGTTGAAGGACTCATGAGCTCCTACAATGAGCAGTTCTTC. Protein: CSVEGLMSSYNEQFF.

The V gene is TRBV7-2, the J gene TRBJ2-6; D uncertain. This CDR3 has 16 residues. V was trimmed by 4 bases and J by 1 base, leaving 11 bases between them. The germline V gene encodes CDR1 SGHTA and CDR2 FQGNSA. CDR3 sequence reads: CASSSQSLSGANVLTF. CDR3 coding DNA: TGTGCCAGCAGCTCCCAGTCCTTATCTGGGGCCAACGTCCTGACTTTC.

This clone was found a few times. The chain employs TRBV6-6 and TRBJ1-5, with D possibly being TRBD1 (5 bases). Per the germline V gene, CDR1 is MNHNY and CDR2 is SVGAGI (reference sequence). Deletions cut 0 bases from V and 0 bases from J, with 6 bases between. The CDR3 extends over 15 amino acids. CDR3 DNA sequence: TGTGCCAGCAGTTACTCCGGGGGTAGCAATCAGCCCCAGCATTTT. It specifies CASSYSGGSNQPQHF.

The chain is built from TRBV6-2 or TRBV6-3 and TRBJ2-1, with 8 bases aligning to TRBD2. The junction had 10 bases not matched to a gene; V was cut back by 4 bases and J by 8 bases. Germline V gene data show CDR1 as MNHEY and CDR2 as SVGEGT. The length of the CDR3 is 15 residues. The CDR3 DNA follows: TGTGCCAGCAGTTCACACGGGGGGGCAAGGGATGAGCAGTTCTTC. This codes for CASSSHGGARDEQFF.

V is TRBV19 and J is TRBJ2-1, with 9 positions matching TRBD2. The V segment lost 1 base and the J segment 5 bases; nucleotides outside the gene matches: 3. The CDR3 extends over 15 amino acids. Germline values: CDR1 LNHDA, CDR2 SQIVND (reference sequence). CDR3 protein: CASSIVAGVDNEQFF. In DNA form, the CDR3 reads TGTGCCAGTAGTATAGTAGCGGGAGTAGACAATGAGCAGTTCTTC.

The chain couples TRBV19 to TRBJ2-3, with 14 bases fitting TRBD2. Germline CDR1 reads LNHDA; CDR2 reads SQIVND (reference sequence). Trimming took 3 bases from V and 5 from J; bases not matched to a gene: 4. This CDR3 has 16 amino acids. CDR3 residues: CASSMGLAGAGDTQYF. The DNA for the CDR3 is TGTGCCAGTAGTATGGGACTAGCGGGAGCCGGAGATACGCAGTATTTT.

The V gene is TRBV7-9, the J gene TRBJ1-2; a possible D gene is TRBD1 (5 bases). The V end lost 8 bases, the J end lost 8 bases, and 24 bases lay between the germline ends. Germline CDR1 reads SEHNR; CDR2 reads FQNEAQ (reference sequence). The CDR3 is 15 residues long. CDR3 loop: CASSHWGVRNEGYTF. CDR3 DNA sequence: TGTGCCAGCTCCCATTGGGGGGTCCGAAACGAGGGCTACACCTTC.

CDR3: CASSLARHEQFF. Here the CDR3 DNA reads TGTGCCAGCAGTTTAGCGCGCCATGAGCAGTTCTTC. The V gene is TRBV12-3 or TRBV12-4, the J gene TRBJ2-1; unclear D gene. The CDR3 totals 12 residues. V was clipped by 0 bases and J by 8 bases, with 5 bases between them.

The rearrangement joins TRBV11-3 to TRBJ2-3; 7 positions agree with TRBD1. Per germline, CDR1 SGHNT and CDR2 YENEEA. The CDR3 consists of 14 residues. V shed 5 bases and J 3 bases; nucleotides not matched to a gene: 5. In DNA form, the CDR3 reads TGTGCCAGCAGCCGGGACAGAGCAACAGATACGCAGTATTTT. Protein: CASSRDRATDTQYF. Looking up the rest from reference TRBV11-3 and TRBJ2-3 gives the full variable domain: EAGVVQSPRYKIIEKKQPVAFWCNPISGHNTLYWYLQNLGQGPELLIRYENEEAVDDSQLPKDRFSAERLKGVDSTLKIQPAELGDSAVYLCASSRDRATDTQYFGPGTRLTVL.

This clone was seen only a few times. The V call is TRBV4-1, the J call TRBJ2-7, with a possible D match to TRBD1 (6 bases). Trimming shortened V by 5 bases and J by 3 bases, and 14 bases separated the two germline ends. The CDR3 sequence is 14 residues long. Germline values: CDR1 MGHRA, CDR2 YSYEKL. The CDR3 DNA sequence: TGCGCCAGCAGCACCCGGACAGCCTACTACGAGCAGTACTTC. Encoded protein: CASSTRTAYYEQYF.

This clone was counted once. This sequence joins TRBV5-1 and TRBJ2-3; TRBD1 matches at 7 bases. V lost 4 bases, J lost 1 base, and 3 bases stayed unmatched. CDR3 length: 14 residues. Per germline, CDR1 SGHRS and CDR2 YFSETQ. The CDR3 sequence is CASSTGQRTDTQYF. The DNA of the CDR3 is TGCGCCAGCAGCACGGGACAGCGCACAGATACGCAGTATTTT. Complete variable domain (other parts from reference TRBV5-1 and TRBJ2-3): KAGVTQTPRYLIKTRGQQVTLSCSPISGHRSVSWYQQTPGQGLQFLFEYFSETQRNKGNFPGRFSGRQFSNSRSEMNVSTLELGDSALYLCASSTGQRTDTQYFGPGTRLTVL.

There are a few counts of this clone. The chain recombines TRBV15 with TRBJ2-5, with D perhaps matching TRBD2 (6 bases). Deletions cut 4 bases from V and 2 bases from J, with 17 bases between. Per the germline V gene, CDR1 is LNHNV and CDR2 is YYDKDF (reference sequence). The CDR3 is 16 amino acids. DNA for the CDR3: TGTGCCACCAGCACCCGAATCTCGGCGGGGCAAGAGACCCAGTACTTC. Translation gives CATSTRISAGQETQYF.

The chain couples TRBV5-6 to TRBJ1-2; 7 nucleotides line up with TRBD1. Germline values: CDR1 SGHDT, CDR2 YYEEEE. The CDR3 covers 15 residues. V trimming: 4 bases; J trimming: 0 bases; junction bases outside the gene matches: 6. CDR3 in amino acids: CASSPTGLTNYGYTF. The CDR3 nucleotides read TGTGCCAGCAGCCCGACAGGGTTGACTAACTATGGCTACACCTTC.

The chain recombines TRBV5-8 with TRBJ2-3; 8 positions match TRBD1. The CDR3 totals 16 residues. CDR1 SGHTS and CDR2 YDEGEE come from the germline V gene. Trimming cost V 3 bases and J 0 bases; bases outside gene matches: 6. Here the CDR3 reads CASSSWTGSSTDTQYF. The CDR3 DNA reads as TGTGCCAGCAGCTCGTGGACAGGGTCTAGCACAGATACGCAGTATTTT.

This chain uses TRBV6-4 with TRBJ2-1; possible D gene TRBD1, 6 bases. The germline CDR1 and CDR2 sequences are MRHNA and SNTAGT. The CDR3 loop spans 14 amino acids. Trimming stripped 6 bases from V and 6 bases from J, with 15 bases between. DNA for the CDR3: TGTGCCAGCAGCGCCTCGGCAGGGGCCAATGAGCAGTTCTTC. Its protein is CASSASAGANEQFF.

The chain is built from TRBV30 and TRBJ2-1; TRBD1 matches at 7 bases. The CDR3 has 13 residues. The J segment lost 7 bases and the V segment lost 0 bases, leaving 3 bases of the junction unmatched. Germline-derived CDR1 and CDR2 are GTSNPN and SVGIG (reference sequence). The CDR3 nucleotides are TGTGCCTGGAGTGTACAGGGGTGGAATGAGCAGTTCTTC. Translation gives CAWSVQGWNEQFF. The full variable domain, rest sourced from reference TRBV30 and TRBJ2-1, is SQTIHQWPATLVQPVGSPLSLECTVEGTSNPNLYWYRQAAGRGLQLLFYSVGIGQISSEVPQNLSASRPQDRQFILSSKKLLLSDSGFYLCAWSVQGWNEQFFGPGTRLTVL.

This rearrangement joins TRBV6-5 to TRBJ2-7, with 7 bases lining up with TRBD1. Looked up from germline, CDR1 is MNHEY and CDR2 is SVGAGI. Losses at the gene ends were 6 bases for V and 1 base for J; bases not matched to a gene: 9. This CDR3 spans 15 amino acids. CDR3 sequence: CASRKEPGGSYEQYF. The CDR3 region has the DNA TGTGCCAGCAGGAAAGAGCCAGGGGGATCCTACGAGCAGTACTTC.